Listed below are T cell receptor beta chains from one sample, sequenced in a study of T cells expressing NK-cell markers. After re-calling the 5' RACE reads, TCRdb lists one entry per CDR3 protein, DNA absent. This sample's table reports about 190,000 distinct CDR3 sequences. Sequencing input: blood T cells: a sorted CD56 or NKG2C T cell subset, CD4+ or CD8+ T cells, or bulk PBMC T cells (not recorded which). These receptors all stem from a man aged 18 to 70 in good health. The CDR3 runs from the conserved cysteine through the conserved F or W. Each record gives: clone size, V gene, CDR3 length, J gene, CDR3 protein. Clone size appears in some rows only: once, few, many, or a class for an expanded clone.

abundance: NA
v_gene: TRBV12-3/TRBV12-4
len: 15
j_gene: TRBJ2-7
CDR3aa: CASSWRDRGEDEQYF

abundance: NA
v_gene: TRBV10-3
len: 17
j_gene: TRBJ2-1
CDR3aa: CAISEPPPGQGHNEQFF

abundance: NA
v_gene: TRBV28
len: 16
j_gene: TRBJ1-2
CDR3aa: CASSLLSGGEGYGYTF

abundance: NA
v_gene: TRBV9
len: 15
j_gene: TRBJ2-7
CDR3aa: CASSKVAGAVYEQYF

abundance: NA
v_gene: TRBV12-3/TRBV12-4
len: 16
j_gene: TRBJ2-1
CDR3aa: CASSFGGAGGRNEQFF

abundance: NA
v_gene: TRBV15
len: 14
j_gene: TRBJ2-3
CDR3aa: CATSRLLGADTQYF

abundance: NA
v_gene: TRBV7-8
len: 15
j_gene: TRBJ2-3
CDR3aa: CASSPTFLRGDTQYF

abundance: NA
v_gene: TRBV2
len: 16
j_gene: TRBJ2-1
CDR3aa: CASSDYGDSRRNEQFF

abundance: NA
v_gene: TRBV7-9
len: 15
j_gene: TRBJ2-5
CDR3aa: CASSSSSGGQETQYF

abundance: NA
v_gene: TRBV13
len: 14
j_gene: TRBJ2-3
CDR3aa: CASSGGRVTDTQYF

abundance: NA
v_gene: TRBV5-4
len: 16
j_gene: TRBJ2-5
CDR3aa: CASSRQEGTLGETQYF

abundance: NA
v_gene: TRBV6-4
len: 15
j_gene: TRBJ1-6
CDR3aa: CASSDSTGGNSPLHF

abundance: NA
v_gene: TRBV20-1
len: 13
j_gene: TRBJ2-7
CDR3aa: CSARDRETYEQYF

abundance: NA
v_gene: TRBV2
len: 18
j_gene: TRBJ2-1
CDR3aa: CASSELNFLAAGSNEQFF

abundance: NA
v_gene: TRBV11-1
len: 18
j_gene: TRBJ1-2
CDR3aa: CASSSDPRDRGRFYGYTF

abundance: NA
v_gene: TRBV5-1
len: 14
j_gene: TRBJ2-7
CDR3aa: CASSLFPEHYEQYF

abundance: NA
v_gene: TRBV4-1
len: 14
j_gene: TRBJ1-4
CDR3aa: CASSQGPGDEKLFF

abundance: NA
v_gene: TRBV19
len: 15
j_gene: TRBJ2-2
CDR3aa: CASSMYSGPSGELFF

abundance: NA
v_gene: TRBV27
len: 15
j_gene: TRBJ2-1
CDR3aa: CASSLGTSGGPEQFF

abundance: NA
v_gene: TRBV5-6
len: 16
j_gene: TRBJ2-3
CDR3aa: CASSLVQRGVEDTQYF

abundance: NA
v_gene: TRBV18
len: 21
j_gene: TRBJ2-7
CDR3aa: CASSPIGDQGASDLVSYEQYF

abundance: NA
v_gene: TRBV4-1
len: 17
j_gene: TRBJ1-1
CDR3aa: CASSQEGGADRVFEAFF

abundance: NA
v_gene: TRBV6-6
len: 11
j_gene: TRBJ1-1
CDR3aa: CASSYGPEAFF

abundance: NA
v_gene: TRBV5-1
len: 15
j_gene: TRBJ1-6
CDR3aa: CASSLAADGNSPLHF

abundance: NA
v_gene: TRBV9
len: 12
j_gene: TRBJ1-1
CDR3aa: CASSGLPGEAFF

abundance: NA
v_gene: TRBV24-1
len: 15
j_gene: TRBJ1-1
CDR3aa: CATSDSAGPDWGAFF

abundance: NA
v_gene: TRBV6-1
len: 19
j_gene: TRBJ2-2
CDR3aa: CASSLLNRIRGPREGELFF

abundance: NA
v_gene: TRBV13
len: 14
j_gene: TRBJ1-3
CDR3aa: CASSLGSYGNTIYF

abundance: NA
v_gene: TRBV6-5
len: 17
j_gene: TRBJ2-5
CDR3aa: CASSYSGLAGGGETQYF

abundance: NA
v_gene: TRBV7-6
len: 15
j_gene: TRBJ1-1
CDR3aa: CASSPEAAGRTEAFF

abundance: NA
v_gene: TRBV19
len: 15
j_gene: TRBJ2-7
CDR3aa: CASSPRAGGHDEQYF

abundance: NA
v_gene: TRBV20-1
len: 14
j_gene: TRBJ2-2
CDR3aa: CSAKRGPDTGELFF

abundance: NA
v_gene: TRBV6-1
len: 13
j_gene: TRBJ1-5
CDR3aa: CASSRDSVQPQHF

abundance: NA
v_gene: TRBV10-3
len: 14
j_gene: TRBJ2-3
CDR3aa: CATRPQDSTDTQYF

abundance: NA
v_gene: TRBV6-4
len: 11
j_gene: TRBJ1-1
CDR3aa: CASSDGVWAFF

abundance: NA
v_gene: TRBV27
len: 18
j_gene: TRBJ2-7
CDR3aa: CASSLIGGGGTGGYEQYF

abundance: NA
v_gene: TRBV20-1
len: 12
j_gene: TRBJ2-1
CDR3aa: CSAGRGGNEQFF

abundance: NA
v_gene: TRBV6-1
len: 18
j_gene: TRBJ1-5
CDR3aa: CASSEVWTAAYSNQPQHF

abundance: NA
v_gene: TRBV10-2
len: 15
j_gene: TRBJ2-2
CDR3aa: CASRMGLAGPGELFF

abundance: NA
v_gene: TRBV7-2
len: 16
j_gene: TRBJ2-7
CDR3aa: CASSDGPFDSGDEQYF

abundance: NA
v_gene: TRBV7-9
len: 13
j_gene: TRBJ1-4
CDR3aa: CASSLEGESFLFF

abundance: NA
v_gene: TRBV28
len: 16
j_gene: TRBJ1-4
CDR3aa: CASSPLQWATNEKLFF

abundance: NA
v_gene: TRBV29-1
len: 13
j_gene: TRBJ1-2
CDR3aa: CSVVLGEVFGYTF

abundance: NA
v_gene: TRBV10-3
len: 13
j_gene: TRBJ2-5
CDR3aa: CAIKGGLEETQYF

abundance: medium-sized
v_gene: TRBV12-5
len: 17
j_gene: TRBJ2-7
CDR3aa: CASGSALGQGFPYEQYF

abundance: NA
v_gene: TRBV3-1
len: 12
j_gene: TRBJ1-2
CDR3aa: CASSLGLGTYTF

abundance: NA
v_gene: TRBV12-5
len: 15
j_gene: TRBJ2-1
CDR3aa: CASGLSGGSYNEQFF

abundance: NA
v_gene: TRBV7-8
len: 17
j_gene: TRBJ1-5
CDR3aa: CASSRQGKLYSNQPQHF

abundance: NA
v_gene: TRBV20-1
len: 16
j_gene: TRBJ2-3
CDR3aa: CSARGRRGELRDTQYF